Each of the 9 T cell receptor beta chains below was sequenced from the same sample in a study of Ad26.COV2.S vaccination and SARS-CoV-2 variants. Treatment here: roughly 20 received Ad26.COV2.S at low or high dose, single or two shots; about 5 received placebo; per-sample allocation not given. Specimen acquisition occurred on day 63 following the initial vaccine or placebo injection. Using immunoSEQ multiplex PCR, the repertoire was profiled, and TCRdb retains in-frame clones only, with some absent. The sample has about 320,000 clones, 85% to 90% seen once. The sample in question was peripheral blood, obtained in a trial of Ad26.COV2.S vaccine versus placebo. These TCRs come from a person aged 18-60 years who received the Ad26.COV2.S COVID-19 vaccine or a placebo.

The chain combines TRBV11-2 with TRBJ2-1, with D maybe TRBD1 (7 bases). The germline CDR1 and CDR2 sequences are SGHAT and FQNNGV. V was trimmed by 3 bases and J by 2 bases, leaving 14 bases between them. The CDR3 is 16 residues long. CDR3 sequence (DNA): TGTGCCAGCAGCTTGGAGGGACAGAGACCCTACAATGAGCAGTTCTTC. Translation: CASSLEGQRPYNEQFF.

This clone was seen just once. Other DNA sequences of this sample code for an identical CDR3. The chain combines TRBV6-5 with TRBJ1-1; D ambiguous. Trimming cost V 0 bases and J 1 base, with 6 bases left between them. Per the germline V gene, CDR1 is MNHEY and CDR2 is SVGAGI. There are 14 residues in the CDR3. CDR3 coding DNA: TGTGCCAGCAGTTACTCTCGACAGAACACTGAAGCTTTCTTT. It yields the protein CASSYSRQNTEAFF.

This clone has only one observation. The V gene is TRBV27, the J gene TRBJ2-5; D is unclear. The CDR3 is 15 residues long. Trimming pared 2 bases from V and 0 bases from J, leaving 10 bases between. Per germline, CDR1 MNHEY and CDR2 SMNVEV (reference sequence). The CDR3 spells CASSLELGYQETQYF. CDR3 sequence (DNA): TGTGCCAGCAGTTTAGAACTGGGGTACCAAGAGACCCAGTACTTC.

V is TRBV12-3 or TRBV12-4 and J is TRBJ1-1, with TRBD1 identical over 7 bases. CDR3 size: 12 residues. V shed 7 bases and J 5 bases; nucleotides not matched to a gene: 4. In nucleotides, the CDR3 is TGTGCCAGCACCCCAGGGGGGACTGAAGCTTTCTTT. Its translation is CASTPGGTEAFF.

The chain joins TRBV6-4 to TRBJ2-3; D remains unclear. Germline V gene lookup returns CDR1 MRHNA and CDR2 SNTAGT. V lost 4 bases and J lost 1, with 6 bases in between. The CDR3 is 13 amino acids. This CDR3 is CASSALGTDTQYF. The CDR3 DNA reads TGTGCCAGCAGTGCTCTGGGCACAGATACGCAGTATTTT.

DNA of the CDR3: TGCGCCAGCAGCCAAGCATTGTGGACCCCTATTGGACAAGAGACCCAGTACTTC. Encoded protein: CASSQALWTPIGQETQYF. The chain couples TRBV4-3 to TRBJ2-5, with unresolved D. Germline V gene lookup returns CDR1 LGHNA and CDR2 YSLEER. This CDR3 has 18 residues. Trimming cost V 1 base and J 2 bases, with 20 bases left between them.

The rearrangement joins TRBV11-2 to TRBJ2-1; no reliable D call. V lost 6 bases to trimming and J lost 3 bases, with 6 bases between them. CDR1 is SGHAT and CDR2 is FQNNGV in the germline V gene. This CDR3 has 12 amino acids. CDR3 DNA: TGTGCCAGCAGGGCTGGCTACAATGAGCAGTTCTTC. Translation gives CASRAGYNEQFF.

The chain recombines TRBV5-1 with TRBJ1-1, with a weak D call TRBD1 (6 bases). V was shortened by 2 bases and J by 5 bases, with 16 bases between the two germline ends. Germline V gene lookup returns CDR1 SGHRS and CDR2 YFSETQ. The CDR3 has 15 residues. The CDR3 loop is CASSLFGGRETEAFF. DNA of the CDR3: TGCGCCAGCAGCTTATTTGGGGGGCGGGAAACTGAAGCTTTCTTT.

This clone was found a few times. The CDR3 bases are TGTGCCAGCAGCCGTACAGGTTTTAAGGAAGCTTTCTTT. Its translation is CASSRTGFKEAFF. V gene TRBV7-8 combines with J gene TRBJ1-1, with D possibly matching TRBD1 (5 bases). Germline-derived CDR1 and CDR2 are SGHVS and FQNEAQ. The CDR3 length is 13 residues. V lost 5 bases and J 8 bases, leaving 15 bases between the germline ends.